The 3 T cell receptor beta chains reported below all come from one sample, sequenced in a study of long-term antiretroviral therapy in people with HIV (dated by TCRdb to 2021 to 2024). Sequencing of the TRB variable region was done with the immunoSEQ hsTCRB v3.0 assay at survey level resolution. The source is immuneACCESS, and TCRdb retained only in-frame sequences with V and J called. Part of the clones is not carried over; for the studies checked, unresolved V genes explain less than half of this, and the remainder is unexplained. The sample yields roughly 15,000 clones; approximately 73% were counted once. The top ten hold 28% of the sample. This specimen consisted of unsorted PBMCs, obtained 3.1 years after starting antiretroviral therapy. All receptors come from a man aged 40-49 years with HIV.

CDR3 in DNA: TGTGCCAGCAGTTTCGGGACAGGGGCCACTGAAGCTTTCTTT. It encodes CASSFGTGATEAFF. This chain connects TRBV27 to TRBJ1-1; 10 bases are shared with TRBD1. The CDR3 runs 14 residues. V dropped 3 bases and J dropped 4; count of bases not matched to a gene: 2. Germline assignment: CDR1 MNHEY and CDR2 SMNVEV (reference sequence).

The chain combines TRBV10-1 with TRBJ1-1, with 8 bases aligning to TRBD1. This CDR3 contains 14 residues. V trimming: 5 bases; J trimming: 1 base; junction bases outside the gene matches: 3. Germline V lookup: CDR1 WNHNN, CDR2 SYGVQD (reference sequence). CDR3 sequence: CASSPGTGNTEAFF. The CDR3 DNA reads as TGCGCCAGCAGTCCAGGGACAGGGAACACTGAAGCTTTCTTT.

This clone was detected only once. The chain recombines TRBV7-9 with TRBJ1-1; 9 nucleotides line up with TRBD1. Trimming at V came to 5 bases and at J to 1 base, leaving 11 bases not matched to a gene. Germline values: CDR1 SEHNR, CDR2 FQNEAQ (reference sequence). CDR3 length equals 17 residues. CDR3 nucleotides: TGTGCCAGCAGCACACACAGGGGGCGGAGAGAGAACACTGAAGCTTTCTTT. This translates into CASSTHRGRRENTEAFF.